This TCR beta chain is drawn from a study of beta chain features in type 1 diabetes. Study at large: The study found patients and healthy donors alike in age, gender and cell yields. Researchers looked at approximately 100,000,000 sorted cells across all samples.

Since all of the isolated RNA was reverse transcribed, expressed TCRB transcripts were what got sequenced. Only in-frame clones appear in the TCRdb table, and some are missing; sequencing was by immunoSEQ multiplex PCR. The table includes 400,000 or so clones, 9.5% to 10% detected once. Comment on this clone: Its antigen is not identified.

Deletions cut 6 bases from V and 8 bases from J, with 14 bases between. The CDR3 is 14 amino acids. The V gene's germline CDR1 is SNHLY and CDR2 FYNNEI. Findings of the study overall: The VDJ junctions of type 1 diabetes patients carried fewer insertions and more deletions. Within each of all four CD4+ subsets, Type 1 diabetes patients had TCRB CDR3s that were moderately but significantly shorter.

The J gene is TRBJ1-6, the V gene TRBV2; D is possibly TRBD1 (6 bases). The receptor comes from a man under 40 with type 1 diabetes. The sequenced material came from central memory CD4+ T cells from blood. This CDR3 is CASRETGSDSPLHF. The CDR3 nucleotides read TGTGCCAGCAGGGAGACAGGCTCGGATTCACCCCTCCACTTT.